Each of the 23 T cell receptor beta chains below was sequenced from the same sample in a study of blood T cell repertoires in COVID-19. The table came from immunoSEQ multiplex PCR; TCRdb's copy has only in-frame clones and leaves some out. This sample has 250,000 to 350,000 clones, with around 85% found just once. Sequenced: peripheral blood. The source of these receptors is a human donor with COVID-19, enrolled during active disease. The donor label of this sample is uncertain.

The rearrangement joins TRBV29-1 to TRBJ1-5; D is unclear. Germline V gene sequence: CDR1 SQVTM, CDR2 ANQGSEA. This CDR3 is built from 13 residues. V lost 4 bases and J 5 bases, leaving 12 bases between the germline ends. The CDR3, as DNA: TGCAGCGTTGCGGGGTACGGAGATCAGCCCCAGCATTTT. Its translation: CSVAGYGDQPQHF.

This clone appeared once. J is TRBJ2-3 and V is TRBV29-1; D possibly corresponds to TRBD1 (5 bases). Germline CDR1 SQVTM, CDR2 ANQGSEA. V was cut by 8 bases and J by 0 bases, with 15 bases left in between. This CDR3 contains 14 residues. In DNA form, the CDR3 reads TGCAGCCTAACACAGACAGCGAGCACAGATACGCAGTATTTT. It specifies CSLTQTASTDTQYF.

The CDR3, as DNA: TGTGCCAGTAGTCTTCAGGCGACAGGGGGCCATTACGAGCAGTACTTC. Residues: CASSLQATGGHYEQYF. The V and J genes are TRBV19 and TRBJ2-7, with 10 bases that match TRBD1. Per the germline V gene, CDR1 is LNHDA and CDR2 is SQIVND (reference sequence). After removal of 5 bases from V and 4 bases from J, the junction contained 11 bases not matched to a gene. This CDR3 has 16 amino acids.

V gene TRBV6-5 combines with J gene TRBJ1-1; weak D call: TRBD1 (6 bases). The CDR3 has 15 residues. Trimming took off 6 bases at V and 4 bases at J, with 18 bases between the two ends. CDR1 and CDR2 (germline): MNHEY, SVGAGI. Written as DNA, the CDR3 is TGTGCCAGCAGCGTATATACCGGGACAATCACTGAAGCTTTCTTT. This translates into CASSVYTGTITEAFF.

This clone has a handful of counts. The identical CDR3 is also encoded by other nucleotide sequences in the sample. The V and J genes are TRBV20-1 and TRBJ1-2; 8 positions match TRBD1. The CDR3 is made up of 13 amino acids. V dropped 3 bases and J dropped 6; count of bases not matched to a gene: 6. Germline lookup yields CDR1 DFQATT and CDR2 SNEGSKA (reference sequence). The chain's CDR3 is CSASPGGADGYTF. The CDR3 region has the DNA TGCAGTGCTAGTCCAGGGGGCGCGGATGGCTACACCTTC.

This clone appeared once. V and J are TRBV29-1 and TRBJ2-5; D is ambiguous. Germline loops: CDR1 SQVTM, CDR2 ANQGSEA. V lost 1 base and J 4 bases, leaving 16 bases between the germline ends. CDR3 length: 15 residues. CDR3 region: CSVEVYGTEAETQYF. CDR3 nucleotide sequence: TGCAGCGTTGAAGTTTACGGTACCGAGGCAGAGACCCAGTACTTC.

This chain's CDR3 is CASSPPGLAAPNGLFF. The DNA for the CDR3 is TGTGCCAGCAGTCCCCCGGGACTAGCGGCCCCGAACGGGCTGTTTTTT. The chain employs TRBV28 and TRBJ2-2; 11 nucleotides align to TRBD2. CDR3 size: 16 residues. J gave up 13 bases and V 5 bases, and 15 bases lay outside the gene matches. Germline CDR1 is MDHEN and CDR2 is SYDVKM.

The chain is built from TRBV29-1 and TRBJ2-1, with a possible D match to TRBD2 (6 bases). Germline CDR1 and CDR2: SQVTM and ANQGSEA. V was cut by 4 bases and J by 14 bases, with 24 bases left in between. This CDR3 comprises 14 residues. The CDR3 coding sequence is TGCAGCGTTGCAAGGTCAGATCCGGCCACGGGGGAGTTCTTC. Protein: CSVARSDPATGEFF.

This rearrangement joins TRBV9 to TRBJ1-2, with 8 positions matching TRBD1. The germline gives CDR1 SGDLS, CDR2 YYNGEE. J was trimmed by 2 bases and V by 3 bases; bases with no gene match: 3. The CDR3 loop spans 14 amino acids. In DNA, the CDR3 is TGTGCCAGCAGCGCACAGGGGGGGAACTATGGCTACACCTTC. This encodes CASSAQGGNYGYTF.

This rearrangement joins TRBV28 to TRBJ2-7, with TRBD2 matching over 13 bases. The V gene end was trimmed by 6 bases and the J gene end by 5 bases; junction bases not matched to a gene: 4. This CDR3 has 14 residues. Germline values: CDR1 MDHEN, CDR2 SYDVKM. The CDR3 DNA reads TGTGCCAGCAGGGGGGGACTAGCGGGAAACGAGCAGTACTTC. Translated, it gives CASRGGLAGNEQYF.

The chain joins TRBV2 to TRBJ1-4; TRBD1 agrees at 7 bases. The germline V gene has CDR1 SNHLY and CDR2 FYNNEI. Unmatched junction bases numbered 3, after V lost 2 bases and J lost 6 bases. CDR3 length equals 14 residues. In nucleotides, the CDR3 is TGTGCCAGCAGTGAAAGGGACAGATATGAAAAACTGTTTTTT. It yields the protein CASSERDRYEKLFF.

The CDR3: CASSLGGLGFTDTQYF. The CDR3, as DNA: TGTGCCAGCAGCCTGGGGGGACTAGGGTTCACAGATACGCAGTATTTT. The chain employs TRBV11-3 and TRBJ2-3; 8 bases are shared with TRBD2. V lost 5 bases, J lost 2 bases, and 9 bases stayed unmatched. CDR1 and CDR2 (germline): SGHNT, YENEEA. CDR3 size: 16 residues.

This clone was seen just once. The chain has TRBV5-1 and TRBJ2-5; 7 nucleotides align to TRBD2. Germline V gives CDR1 SGHRS, CDR2 YFSETQ. V shed 5 bases, J shed 1 base, and the junction held 2 bases outside the gene matches. This CDR3 is built from 13 residues. The CDR3 loop reads CASRSGAQETQYF. In nucleotides, the CDR3 is TGCGCCAGCAGGAGCGGGGCCCAAGAGACCCAGTACTTC. The complete variable domain, with remaining parts taken from reference TRBV5-1 and TRBJ2-5, reads KAGVTQTPRYLIKTRGQQVTLSCSPISGHRSVSWYQQTPGQGLQFLFEYFSETQRNKGNFPGRFSGRQFSNSRSEMNVSTLELGDSALYLCASRSGAQETQYFGPGTRLLVL.

The rearrangement uses TRBV5-1 and TRBJ1-5; D unresolved. V was clipped by 5 bases and J by 1 base, with 10 bases between them. This CDR3 spans 14 amino acids. In germline, CDR1 is SGHRS, CDR2 YFSETQ. The DNA of the CDR3 is TGCGCCAGCAGTCCAGGACTGAGCAATCAGCCCCAGCATTTT. Protein product: CASSPGLSNQPQHF.

V and J are TRBV6-5 and TRBJ2-3; TRBD2 matches 7 bases. V trimming: 3 bases; J trimming: 4 bases; junction bases outside the gene matches: 7. The CDR3 is made up of 15 amino acids. CDR1 is MNHEY and CDR2 is SVGAGI in the germline V gene. CDR3 bases: TGTGCCAGCAGTTATACGGGAGGTGCCGCAGATACGCAGTATTTT. Protein product: CASSYTGGAADTQYF.

This sequence joins TRBV18 and TRBJ1-3; 9 bases fit TRBD1. Per the germline V gene, CDR1 is KGHSH and CDR2 is LQKENI. V shed 2 bases, J shed 0 bases, and the junction held 14 bases outside the gene matches. This CDR3 region has 20 residues. This CDR3 is CASSPRSATGGPNSGNTIYF. DNA of the CDR3: TGTGCCAGCTCACCAAGATCTGCAACAGGGGGCCCTAACTCTGGAAACACCATATATTTT.

The gene calls are TRBV27 and TRBJ2-4; 9 positions agree with TRBD1. V lost 2 bases and J lost 10; bases outside the gene matches: 15. The CDR3 contains 17 residues. Germline loops: CDR1 MNHEY, CDR2 SMNVEV (reference sequence). The DNA for the CDR3 is TGTGCCAGCAGTTTAAGAGGGACAGGGACGTTCCCCCGTATTCAGTACTTC. It specifies CASSLRGTGTFPRIQYF.

The sample holds many counts of this clone. This rearrangement joins TRBV24-1 to TRBJ2-5, with D perhaps matching TRBD2 (6 bases). CDR3 length: 13 residues. The V end was cut by 2 bases, the J end by 4 bases, with 7 bases between. The germline V gene encodes CDR1 KGHDR and CDR2 SFDVKD. CDR3: CATSDWGGETQYF. The CDR3 bases are TGTGCCACCAGTGATTGGGGAGGAGAGACCCAGTACTTC.

The chain is built from TRBV12-3 or TRBV12-4 and TRBJ2-5; 8 bases line up with TRBD2. The CDR3 covers 13 residues. Trimming took 6 bases from V and 2 from J; bases not matched to a gene: 2. As DNA, the CDR3 is TGTGCCAGCAGAGTAGCGGGACAAGAGACCCAGTACTTC. Protein product: CASRVAGQETQYF.

The chain has TRBV11-3 and TRBJ2-7, with D uncertain. From germline, CDR1 is SGHNT and CDR2 YENEEA. CDR3 length: 13 amino acids. V was cut by 5 bases and J by 3 bases, with 11 bases left in between. CDR3 DNA sequence: TGTGCCAGCAGCGCCGGGTCTTTCTACGAGCAGTACTTC. Protein sequence: CASSAGSFYEQYF.

The chain links TRBV18 to TRBJ2-7; a possible D gene is TRBD2 (7 bases). This CDR3 has 16 residues. Trimming cost V 4 bases and J 4 bases, with 20 bases left between them. Germline V gene lookup returns CDR1 KGHSH and CDR2 LQKENI. The CDR3 DNA sequence: TGTGCCAGCTCACGACCGCGGGGGCGCTTAAAGTACGAGCAGTACTTC. Translating it yields CASSRPRGRLKYEQYF.

The chain is built from TRBV15 and TRBJ2-3; TRBD2 aligns across 10 bases. Germline V gene data show CDR1 as LNHNV and CDR2 as YYDKDF (reference sequence). CDR3 size: 17 residues. With 0 bases clipped from V and 3 bases from J, the junction kept 6 bases outside the gene matches. The CDR3 nucleotides read TGTGCCACCAGCAGAGATGGTAGCGGGAGGCCTACAGATACGCAGTATTTT. Amino acids: CATSRDGSGRPTDTQYF. The full variable domain, rest sourced from reference TRBV15 and TRBJ2-3, is DAMVIQNPRYQVTQFGKPVTLSCSQTLNHNVMYWYQQKSSQAPKLLFHYYDKDFNNEADTPDNFQSRRPNTSFCFLDIRSPGLGDTAMYLCATSRDGSGRPTDTQYFGPGTRLTVL.

This chain links TRBV7-9 with TRBJ2-1, with D tentatively TRBD1 (6 bases). The germline V gene has CDR1 SEHNR and CDR2 FQNEAQ (reference sequence). This CDR3 is 16 amino acids long. The V end was cut by 3 bases, the J end by 3 bases, with 15 bases between. CDR3 nucleotides: TGTGCCAGCAGCTTCCCCGGACAGAGAGTCTACAATGAGCAGTTCTTC. It codes for CASSFPGQRVYNEQFF. The whole variable domain, remainder taken from reference TRBV7-9 and TRBJ2-1, is DTGVSQNPRHKITKRGQNVTFRCDPISEHNRLYWYRQTLGQGPEFLTYFQNEAQLEKSRLLSDRFSAERPKGSFSTLEIQRTEQGDSAMYLCASSFPGQRVYNEQFFGPGTRLTVL.